The 14 T cell receptor beta chains reported below all come from one sample, sequenced in a study of blood T cell repertoires in COVID-19. Generated by immunoSEQ multiplex PCR, the TCRdb table keeps only in-frame clones and is missing some. The sample lists 95,000 to 150,000 clones, over 75% occurring once. Sequencing was carried out using peripheral blood. These receptor sequences come from a man at least 80 years old with active or convalescent COVID-19.

The chain uses TRBV7-6 and TRBJ2-7; 8 positions match TRBD1. Germline trimming cut 4 bases from V and 4 bases from J; bases unmatched to any gene: 15. Germline V lookup: CDR1 SGHVS, CDR2 FNYEAQ. The CDR3 totals 17 residues. The CDR3 coding sequence is TGTGCCAGCAGCTCAAGGCAGGGCACAGGGGGTTTTTACGAGCAGTACTTC. It specifies CASSSRQGTGGFYEQYF.

The chain couples TRBV11-2 to TRBJ2-5, with 8 bases matching TRBD2. The CDR3 covers 16 residues. CDR1 SGHAT and CDR2 FQNNGV come from the germline V gene. With V trimmed by 0 bases and J by 4 bases, 7 bases remained unmatched. The DNA for the CDR3 is TGTGCCAGCAGCTTAGATAGGTCGGGGGGGGGAGAGACCCAGTACTTC. This translates into CASSLDRSGGGETQYF.

The rearrangement links TRBV9 to TRBJ2-5, with TRBD2 identical over 12 bases. CDR3 length: 16 amino acids. CDR1 and CDR2 from the germline V gene are SGDLS and YYNGEE. V shed 4 bases, J shed 2 bases, and the junction held 6 bases outside the gene matches. In nucleotides, the CDR3 is TGTGCCAGCAGCCTCGGACTAGCGGGATTGCAAGAGACCCAGTACTTC. Protein sequence: CASSLGLAGLQETQYF.

The V call is TRBV20-1, the J call TRBJ2-1; 14 bases agree with TRBD2. The CDR3 runs to 16 residues. With V trimmed by 3 bases and J by 2 bases, 3 bases remained unmatched. The germline V gene encodes CDR1 DFQATT and CDR2 SNEGSKA (reference sequence). This CDR3 is CSASRLAGGTYNEQFF. In DNA form, the CDR3 reads TGCAGTGCTAGTAGACTAGCGGGAGGGACCTACAATGAGCAGTTCTTC.

This clone was detected only a few times. This chain joins TRBV3-1 (or the pseudogene TRBV3-2) and TRBJ1-4; TRBD1 might be the D (5 bases). Per germline, CDR1 LGHDT and CDR2 YNNKEL (reference sequence). The CDR3 is 15 residues long. Trimming removed 0 bases at V and 11 bases at J, with 16 bases between. DNA for the CDR3: TGTGCCAGCAGCCAAGATGGGGGGACCCTCCAGAAACTGTTTTTT. Translating it yields CASSQDGGTLQKLFF.

The V and J genes are TRBV14 and TRBJ2-1, with 11 bases lining up with TRBD2. The V and J ends lost 5 bases and 0 bases, in that order; junction bases with no gene match: 3. The CDR3 is made up of 16 amino acids. CDR1 and CDR2 (germline): SGHDN, FVKESK. The CDR3 here is CASSFLAGGSYNEQFF. The CDR3 DNA sequence: TGTGCCAGCAGCTTCCTAGCGGGAGGCTCCTACAATGAGCAGTTCTTC.

This clone was observed a single time. The chain links TRBV18 to TRBJ1-5, with 9 positions matching TRBD1. Germline V gene sequence: CDR1 KGHSH, CDR2 LQKENI. V dropped 3 bases and J dropped 7; count of bases not matched to a gene: 10. The CDR3 totals 16 residues. The CDR3 protein is CASSPQGQGNGQPQHF. CDR3 coding DNA: TGTGCCAGCTCACCCCAGGGACAGGGTAATGGACAGCCCCAGCATTTT.

In DNA form, the CDR3 reads TGTGCCAGTAGTTCCCGGCCCGGACAGGGGTCGGAGACCCAGTACTTC. Translated, it gives CASSSRPGQGSETQYF. The chain is built from TRBV19 and TRBJ2-5; TRBD1 aligns across 9 bases. The V gene's germline CDR1 is LNHDA and CDR2 SQIVND (reference sequence). The CDR3 totals 16 residues. V trimming: 5 bases; J trimming: 5 bases; junction bases outside the gene matches: 12. Full variable domain (rest looked up from reference TRBV19 and TRBJ2-5): DGGITQSPKYLFRKEGQNVTLSCEQNLNHDAMYWYRQDPGQGLRLIYYSQIVNDFQKGDIAEGYSVSREKKESFPLTVTSAQKNPTAFYLCASSSRPGQGSETQYFGPGTRLLVL.

This chain connects TRBV18 to TRBJ1-2; 7 bases map to TRBD1. Trimming at V came to 3 bases and at J to 3 bases, leaving 4 bases not matched to a gene. The CDR3 is 14 amino acids. Germline assignment: CDR1 KGHSH and CDR2 LQKENI. CDR3 sequence (DNA): TGTGCCAGCTCACCGTCAGGGGGGTACTATGGCTACACCTTC. Amino acids: CASSPSGGYYGYTF.

This chain joins TRBV9 and TRBJ2-5, with D perhaps matching TRBD2 (7 bases). CDR3 length: 15 amino acids. The V gene lost 4 bases and the J gene lost 2 bases, with 15 bases spanning the gap. Germline CDR1 SGDLS, CDR2 YYNGEE. CDR3 nucleotides: TGTGCCAGCAGCCTTAGTGGGGGGGCACAAGAGACCCAGTACTTC. This sequence encodes CASSLSGGAQETQYF.

V is TRBV6-1 and J is TRBJ2-7, with 7 nucleotides matching TRBD2. CDR1 MNHNS and CDR2 SASEGT come from the germline V gene. The CDR3 loop spans 17 amino acids. The V gene end was trimmed by 3 bases and the J gene end by 4 bases; junction bases not matched to a gene: 15. CDR3 sequence reads: CASSDRLGREWRYEQYF. In DNA, the CDR3 is TGTGCCAGCAGTGACCGGCTCGGGCGGGAGTGGAGATACGAGCAGTACTTC.

V is TRBV18 and J is TRBJ2-3; a weak D match, TRBD1 (6 bases). Germline CDR1 and CDR2: KGHSH and LQKENI. With 1 base removed from V and 4 bases from J, the gap between germline ends came to 15 bases. The CDR3 covers 16 residues. The CDR3 sequence is CASSPRQGLLADTQYF. The CDR3 DNA reads as TGTGCCAGCTCACCACGGCAGGGGTTATTAGCAGATACGCAGTATTTT.

This clone was found once. This chain links TRBV18 with TRBJ2-5, with a possible D match to TRBD1 (5 bases). Trimming took 3 bases from V and 5 from J, leaving 10 bases between them. The germline V gene has CDR1 KGHSH and CDR2 LQKENI. The CDR3 is 13 residues long. The CDR3 nucleotides are TGTGCCAGCTCACCGGTAGGGGTGGAGACCCAGTACTTC. Protein: CASSPVGVETQYF. Full variable domain (remainder filled in from reference TRBV18 and TRBJ2-5): NAGVMQNPRHLVRRRGQEARLRCSPMKGHSHVYWYRQLPEEGLKFMVYLQKENIIDESGMPKERFSAEFPKEGPSILRIQQVVRGDSAAYFCASSPVGVETQYFGPGTRLLVL.

The V call is TRBV4-3, the J call TRBJ1-2, with 8 positions matching TRBD1. The CDR3 covers 15 residues. Per the germline V gene, CDR1 is LGHNA and CDR2 is YSLEER. V was pared by 1 base and J by 4 bases, with 5 bases of the junction left unmatched. The CDR3 protein is CASSQAGGTLYGYTF. The CDR3 nucleotides are TGCGCCAGCAGCCAAGCAGGGGGCACCCTCTATGGCTACACCTTC.